The entry below describes one T cell receptor beta chain. This sample is part of a study of CD8+CD57+ T cells in acquired aplastic anemia. Study details: The average for DNA from sorted CD4+ and CD8+ cells was roughly 3 ug.

Both TCR beta VDJ combination and CDR3 sequence profiling were carried out. Genomic DNA was the template for this profiling. In TCRdb, the reads were re-called with MiXCR into one record per CDR3 protein. This table holds roughly 200,000 distinct CDR3 sequences, 55% to 65% found once. The length of the CDR3 is 14 residues. J lost 4 bases, V lost 6 bases, and 2 bases had no gene match. Germline V gives CDR1 SNHLY, CDR2 FYNNEI. All patients picked for sequencing had shown, by flow cytometry, an expansion of CD8+CD57+ cells. What was sequenced was sorted CD4+, CD8+, or CD8+CD57+ T cells (not recorded which) from PBMCs. This clonotype was obtained from a human donor with aplastic anemia. This chain links TRBV2 with TRBJ2-5; 13 nucleotides line up with TRBD2. For the CDR3, the DNA is TGTGCCAGCAGGGGGACTAGCGGGGCAGAGACCCAGTACTTC. This sequence encodes CASRGTSGAETQYF.